This T cell receptor (gamma chain) comes out of a study of gamma-delta chains in newborns, infants, children. TCRdb re-called clones from the reads using CATT. The sample totals some 62 gamma-chain clones. In the case of this clone: The limits of the CDR3 on the DNA are not certain, so only TCRdb's listed CDR3 is given.

Germline V CDR1 and CDR2: GITISATS, ISYDGTV (reference sequence). The CDR3 comprises 26 residues, both ends counted. Sequences were obtained from blood. V gene assignment gives TRGV9, but the J gene was left uncalled. This clonotype was obtained from a child who received the measles vaccine. This table probably holds off-target reads from a library built for another chain. CDR3: CACDTPGGKSSWDTRQMFFGTGIKLF.